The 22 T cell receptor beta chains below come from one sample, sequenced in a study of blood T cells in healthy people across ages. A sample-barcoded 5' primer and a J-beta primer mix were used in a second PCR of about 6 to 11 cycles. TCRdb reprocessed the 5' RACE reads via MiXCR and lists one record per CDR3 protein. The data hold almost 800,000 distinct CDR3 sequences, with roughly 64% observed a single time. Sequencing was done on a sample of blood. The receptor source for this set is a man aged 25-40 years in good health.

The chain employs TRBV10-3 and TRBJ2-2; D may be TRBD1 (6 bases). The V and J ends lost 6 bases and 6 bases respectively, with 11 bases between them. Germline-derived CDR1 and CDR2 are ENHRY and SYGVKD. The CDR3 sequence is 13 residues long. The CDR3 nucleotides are TGTGCCATCAGAACAGGGATTTCCGGGGAGCTGTTTTTT. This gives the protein CAIRTGISGELFF.

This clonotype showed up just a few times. The CDR3 DNA is TGCAGCGTTGATGAGGGGACCCAGTACTTC. This gives the protein CSVDEGTQYF. The J gene is TRBJ2-5, the V gene TRBV29-1; D is possibly TRBD2 (5 bases). Trimming stripped 3 bases from V and 7 bases from J, with 6 bases between. Germline CDR1 reads SQVTM; CDR2 reads ANQGSEA. The CDR3 extends over 10 amino acids. Full variable domain (missing parts from reference TRBV29-1 and TRBJ2-5): SAVISQKPSRDICQRGTSLTIQCQVDSQVTMMFWYRQQPGQSLTLIATANQGSEATYESGFVIDKFPISRPNLTFSTLTVSNMSPEDSSIYLCSVDEGTQYFGPGTRLLVL.

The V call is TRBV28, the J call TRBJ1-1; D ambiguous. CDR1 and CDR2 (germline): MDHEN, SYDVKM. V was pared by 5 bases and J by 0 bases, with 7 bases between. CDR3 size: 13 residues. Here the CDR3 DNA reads TGTGCCAGCAGTATTTCAGTGAACACTGAAGCTTTCTTT. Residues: CASSISVNTEAFF. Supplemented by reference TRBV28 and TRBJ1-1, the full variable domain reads DVKVTQSSRYLVKRTGEKVFLECVQDMDHENMFWYRQDPGLGLRLIYFSYDVKMKEKGDIPEGYSVSREKKERFSLILESASTNQTSMYLCASSISVNTEAFFGQGTRLTVV.

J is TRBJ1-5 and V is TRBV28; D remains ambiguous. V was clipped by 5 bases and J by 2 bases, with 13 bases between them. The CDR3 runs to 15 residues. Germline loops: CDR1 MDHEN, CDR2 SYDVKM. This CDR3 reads CASSTRTRGNQPQHF. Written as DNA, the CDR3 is TGTGCCAGCAGTACCCGGACCCGGGGCAATCAGCCCCAGCATTTT.

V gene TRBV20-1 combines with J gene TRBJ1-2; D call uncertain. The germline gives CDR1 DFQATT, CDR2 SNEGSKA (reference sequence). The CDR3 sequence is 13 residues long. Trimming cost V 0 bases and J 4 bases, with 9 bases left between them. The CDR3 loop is CSAREGILYGYTF. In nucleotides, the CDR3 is TGCAGTGCTAGAGAGGGGATCCTCTATGGCTACACCTTC.

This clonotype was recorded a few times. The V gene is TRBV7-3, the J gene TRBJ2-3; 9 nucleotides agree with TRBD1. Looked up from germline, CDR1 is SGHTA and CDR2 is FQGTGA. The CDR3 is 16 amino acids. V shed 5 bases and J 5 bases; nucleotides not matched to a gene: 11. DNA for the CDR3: TGTGCCAGCAGCCCAGGCCGGGACAGGGCTTTAGATACGCAGTATTTT. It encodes CASSPGRDRALDTQYF.

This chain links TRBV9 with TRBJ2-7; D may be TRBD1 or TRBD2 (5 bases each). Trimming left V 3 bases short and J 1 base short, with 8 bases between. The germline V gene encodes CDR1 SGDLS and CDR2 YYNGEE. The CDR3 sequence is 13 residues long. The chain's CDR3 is CASSDGGSYEQYF. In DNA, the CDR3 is TGTGCCAGCAGCGATGGGGGATCCTACGAGCAGTACTTC.

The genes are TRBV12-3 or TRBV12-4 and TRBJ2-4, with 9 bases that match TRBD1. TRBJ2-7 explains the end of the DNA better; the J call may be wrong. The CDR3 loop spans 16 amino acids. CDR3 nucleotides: TGTGCCAGCAGTTCGAGAACGGGACAGGGATCCTACGAGCAGTACTTC. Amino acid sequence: CASSSRTGQGSYEQYF.

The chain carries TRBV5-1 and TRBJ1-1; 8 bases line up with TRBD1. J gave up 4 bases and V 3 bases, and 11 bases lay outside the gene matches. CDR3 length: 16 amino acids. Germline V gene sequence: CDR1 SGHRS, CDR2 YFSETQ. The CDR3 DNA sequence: TGCGCCAGCAGCTACAATCCAGGACAGGGAGGCACTGAAGCTTTCTTT. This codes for CASSYNPGQGGTEAFF. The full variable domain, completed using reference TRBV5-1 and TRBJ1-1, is KAGVTQTPRYLIKTRGQQVTLSCSPISGHRSVSWYQQTPGQGLQFLFEYFSETQRNKGNFPGRFSGRQFSNSRSEMNVSTLELGDSALYLCASSYNPGQGGTEAFFGQGTRLTVV.

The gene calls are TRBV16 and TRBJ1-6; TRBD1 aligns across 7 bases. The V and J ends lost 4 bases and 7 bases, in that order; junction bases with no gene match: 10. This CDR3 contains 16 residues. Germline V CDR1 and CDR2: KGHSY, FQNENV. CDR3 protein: CASSPNARQGNSPLHF. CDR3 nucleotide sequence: TGTGCCAGCAGCCCCAATGCTCGACAGGGAAATTCACCCCTCCACTTT.

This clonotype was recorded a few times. The CDR3 region is CASSFSGGAVDTQYF. DNA of the CDR3: TGTGCCAGCAGCTTCTCCGGGGGGGCGGTAGATACGCAGTATTTT. The rearrangement links TRBV5-6 to TRBJ2-3, with TRBD2 matching over 8 bases. Germline V lookup: CDR1 SGHDT, CDR2 YYEEEE. V lost 2 bases and J lost 5; bases outside the gene matches: 7. The CDR3 loop spans 15 amino acids.

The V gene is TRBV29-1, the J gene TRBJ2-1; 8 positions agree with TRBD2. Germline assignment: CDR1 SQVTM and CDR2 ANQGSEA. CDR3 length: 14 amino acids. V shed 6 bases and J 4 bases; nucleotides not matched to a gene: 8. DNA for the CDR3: TGCAGCGTCCGGTTCACTAGCGGATACAATGAGCAGTTCTTC. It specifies CSVRFTSGYNEQFF.

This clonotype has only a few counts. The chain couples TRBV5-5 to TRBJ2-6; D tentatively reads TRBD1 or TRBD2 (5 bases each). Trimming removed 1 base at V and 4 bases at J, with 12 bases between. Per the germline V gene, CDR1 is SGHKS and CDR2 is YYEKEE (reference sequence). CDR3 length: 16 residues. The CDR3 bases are TGTGCCAGCAGCTTGATTGGGGGTGCAGGGGCCAACGTCCTGACTTTC. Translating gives CASSLIGGAGANVLTF. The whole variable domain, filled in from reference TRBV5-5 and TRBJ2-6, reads DAGVTQSPTHLIKTRGQQVTLRCSPISGHKSVSWYQQVLGQGPQFIFQYYEKEERGRGNFPDRFSARQFPNYSSELNVNALLLGDSALYLCASSLIGGAGANVLTFGAGSRLTVL.

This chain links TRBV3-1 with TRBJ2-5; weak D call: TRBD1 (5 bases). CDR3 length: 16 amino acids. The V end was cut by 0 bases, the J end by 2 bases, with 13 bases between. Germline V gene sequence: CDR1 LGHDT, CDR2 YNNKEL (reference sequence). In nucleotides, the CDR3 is TGTGCCAGCAGCCAAGAAAGTGTTTGGACACAAGAGACCCAGTACTTC. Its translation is CASSQESVWTQETQYF.

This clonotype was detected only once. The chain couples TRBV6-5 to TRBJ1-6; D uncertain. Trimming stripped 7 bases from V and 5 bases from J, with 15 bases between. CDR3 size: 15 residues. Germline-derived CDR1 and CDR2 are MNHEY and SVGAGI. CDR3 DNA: TGTGCCAGCACCCCACACGATCCGAATAATTCACCCCTCCACTTT. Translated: CASTPHDPNNSPLHF.

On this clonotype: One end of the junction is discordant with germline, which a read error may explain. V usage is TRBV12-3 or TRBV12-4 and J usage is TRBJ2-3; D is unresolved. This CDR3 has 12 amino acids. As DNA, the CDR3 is TGTGCCAACAGTCGGACCTCAGATACGCAGTATTTT. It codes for CANSRTSDTQYF.

This CDR3 is CSVANSGGLSEAFF. In nucleotides, the CDR3 is TGCAGCGTCGCAAACTCAGGGGGGTTATCGGAAGCTTTCTTT. This rearrangement joins TRBV29-1 to TRBJ1-1, with 7 bases identical to TRBD1. This CDR3 contains 14 residues. V shed 6 bases, J shed 8 bases, and the junction held 15 bases outside the gene matches. The germline V gene has CDR1 SQVTM and CDR2 ANQGSEA.

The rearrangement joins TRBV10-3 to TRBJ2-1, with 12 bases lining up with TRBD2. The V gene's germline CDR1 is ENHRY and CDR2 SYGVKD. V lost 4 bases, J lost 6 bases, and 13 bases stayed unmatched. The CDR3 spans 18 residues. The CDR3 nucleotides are TGTGCCATCAGTGCGCCCTGGGCTAGCGGGAGGGATCCCAATGAGCAGTTCTTC. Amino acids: CAISAPWASGRDPNEQFF.

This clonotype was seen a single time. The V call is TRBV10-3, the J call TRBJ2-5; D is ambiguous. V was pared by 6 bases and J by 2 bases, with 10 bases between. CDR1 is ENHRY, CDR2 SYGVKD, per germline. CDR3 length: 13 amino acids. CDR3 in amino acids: CAISPRSQETQYF. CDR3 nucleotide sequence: TGTGCCATCAGCCCCAGGTCGCAAGAGACCCAGTACTTC.

The CDR3 sequence is CAISDAGTSQETQYF. The CDR3, as DNA: TGTGCCATCAGTGACGCAGGAACGTCTCAAGAGACCCAGTACTTC. The chain couples TRBV10-3 to TRBJ2-5; D is ambiguous. Germline CDR1 and CDR2: ENHRY and SYGVKD. The V end lost 3 bases, the J end lost 2 bases, and 13 bases lay between the germline ends. This CDR3 spans 15 amino acids.

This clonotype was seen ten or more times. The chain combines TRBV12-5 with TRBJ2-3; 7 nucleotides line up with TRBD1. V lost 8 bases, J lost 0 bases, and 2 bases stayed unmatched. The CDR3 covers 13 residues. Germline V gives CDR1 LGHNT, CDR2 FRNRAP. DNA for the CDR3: TGTGCTAGTCGGGACAGAAGCACAGATACGCAGTATTTT. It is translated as CASRDRSTDTQYF.

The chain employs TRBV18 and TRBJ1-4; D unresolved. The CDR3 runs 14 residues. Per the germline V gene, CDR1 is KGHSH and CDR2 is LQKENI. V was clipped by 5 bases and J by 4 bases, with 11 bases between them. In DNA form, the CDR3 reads TGTGCCAGCTCATCGGCCGGGCTTAATGAAAAACTGTTTTTT. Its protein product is CASSSAGLNEKLFF.